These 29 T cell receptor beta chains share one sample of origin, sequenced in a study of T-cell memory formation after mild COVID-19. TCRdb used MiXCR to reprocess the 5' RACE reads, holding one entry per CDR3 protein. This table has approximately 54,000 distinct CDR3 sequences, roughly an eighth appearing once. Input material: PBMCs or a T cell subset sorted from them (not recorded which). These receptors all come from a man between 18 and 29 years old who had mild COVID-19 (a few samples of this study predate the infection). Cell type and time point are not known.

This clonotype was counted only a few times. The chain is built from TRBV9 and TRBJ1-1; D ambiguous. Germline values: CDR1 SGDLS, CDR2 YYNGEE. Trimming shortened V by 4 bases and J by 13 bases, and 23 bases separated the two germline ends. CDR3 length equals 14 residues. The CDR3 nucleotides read TGTGCCAGCAGCCCGGACTCTCTTCGGGGTTCCTTTTTCTTT. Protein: CASSPDSLRGSFFF.

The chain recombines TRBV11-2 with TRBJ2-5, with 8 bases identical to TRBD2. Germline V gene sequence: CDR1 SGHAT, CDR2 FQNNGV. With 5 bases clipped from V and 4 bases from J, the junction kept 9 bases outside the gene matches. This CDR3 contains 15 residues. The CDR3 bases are TGTGCCAGCAGCGCAATGGGACTAGTCGGAGAGACCCAGTACTTC. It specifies CASSAMGLVGETQYF.

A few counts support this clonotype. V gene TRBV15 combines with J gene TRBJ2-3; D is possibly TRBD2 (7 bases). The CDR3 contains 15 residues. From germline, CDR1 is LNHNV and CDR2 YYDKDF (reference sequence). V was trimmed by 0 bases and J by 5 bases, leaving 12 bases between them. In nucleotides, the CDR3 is TGTGCCACCAGCAGAGATATGGGGGGGCAAGATACGCAGTATTTT. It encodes CATSRDMGGQDTQYF.

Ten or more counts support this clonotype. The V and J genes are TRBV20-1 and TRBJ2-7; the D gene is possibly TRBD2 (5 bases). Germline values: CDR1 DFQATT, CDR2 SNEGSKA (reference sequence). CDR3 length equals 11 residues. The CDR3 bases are TGCCGTCTCCGGACTCTCTACGAGCAGTACTTC. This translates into CRLRTLYEQYF.

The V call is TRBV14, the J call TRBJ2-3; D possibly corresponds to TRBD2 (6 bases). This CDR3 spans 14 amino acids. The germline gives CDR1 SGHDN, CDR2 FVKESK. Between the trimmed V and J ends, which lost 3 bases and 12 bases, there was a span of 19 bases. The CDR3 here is CASSQRDAAHYQYF. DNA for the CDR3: TGTGCCAGCAGCCAGCGGGACGCCGCCCATTATCAGTATTTT.

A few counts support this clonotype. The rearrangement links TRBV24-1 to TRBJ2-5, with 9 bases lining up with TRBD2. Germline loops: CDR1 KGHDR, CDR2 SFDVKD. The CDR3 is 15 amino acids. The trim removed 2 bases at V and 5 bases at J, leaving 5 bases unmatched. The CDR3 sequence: CATSDSRTSAETQYF. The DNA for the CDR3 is TGTGCCACCAGTGATTCAAGGACTAGCGCTGAGACCCAGTACTTC.

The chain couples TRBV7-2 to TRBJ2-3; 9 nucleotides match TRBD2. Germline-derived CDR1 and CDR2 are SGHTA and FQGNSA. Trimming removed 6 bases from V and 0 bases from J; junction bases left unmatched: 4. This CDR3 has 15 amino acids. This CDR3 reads CASRAGGRSTDTQYF. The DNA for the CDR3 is TGTGCCAGCAGGGCGGGGGGGCGTAGCACAGATACGCAGTATTTT.

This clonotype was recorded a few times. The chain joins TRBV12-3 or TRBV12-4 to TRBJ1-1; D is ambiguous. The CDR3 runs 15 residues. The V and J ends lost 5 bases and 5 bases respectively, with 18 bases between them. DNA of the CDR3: TGTGCCAGCAGTACCTCGCCCCTTGGCGGTACTGAAGCTTTCTTT. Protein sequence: CASSTSPLGGTEAFF.

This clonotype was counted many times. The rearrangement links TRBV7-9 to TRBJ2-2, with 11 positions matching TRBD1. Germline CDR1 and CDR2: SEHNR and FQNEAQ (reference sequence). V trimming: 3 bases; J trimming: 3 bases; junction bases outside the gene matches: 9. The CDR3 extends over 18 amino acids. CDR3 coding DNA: TGTGCCAGCAGCTTCTGGACAGGGGGCAACTGGGACACCGGGGAGCTGTTTTTT. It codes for CASSFWTGGNWDTGELFF.

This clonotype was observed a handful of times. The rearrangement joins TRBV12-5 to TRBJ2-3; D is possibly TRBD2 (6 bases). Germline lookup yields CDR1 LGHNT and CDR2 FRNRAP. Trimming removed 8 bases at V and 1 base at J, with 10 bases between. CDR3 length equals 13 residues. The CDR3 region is CASSGGGTDTQYF. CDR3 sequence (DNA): TGTGCTAGTAGTGGAGGGGGCACAGATACGCAGTATTTT.

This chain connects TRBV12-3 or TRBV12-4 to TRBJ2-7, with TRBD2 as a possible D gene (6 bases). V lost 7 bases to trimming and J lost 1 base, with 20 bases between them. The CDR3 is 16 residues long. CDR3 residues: CASTQTGTPRSYEQYV. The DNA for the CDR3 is TGTGCCAGCACCCAGACCGGGACTCCGCGTTCCTACGAGCAGTACGTC.

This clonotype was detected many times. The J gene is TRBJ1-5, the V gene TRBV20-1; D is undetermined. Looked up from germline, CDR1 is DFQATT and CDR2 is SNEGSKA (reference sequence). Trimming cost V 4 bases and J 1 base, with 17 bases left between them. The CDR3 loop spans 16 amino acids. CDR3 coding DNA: TGCAGTGCTATCGACGGGCCCATAGCGAGCAATCAGCCCCAGCATTTT. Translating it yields CSAIDGPIASNQPQHF.

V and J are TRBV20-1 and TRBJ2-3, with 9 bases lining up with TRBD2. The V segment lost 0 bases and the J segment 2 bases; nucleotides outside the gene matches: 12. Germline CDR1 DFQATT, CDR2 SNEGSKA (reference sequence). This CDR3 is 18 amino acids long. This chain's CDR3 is CSARDPAGGHGNTDTQYF. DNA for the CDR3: TGCAGTGCTAGAGATCCAGCGGGGGGTCACGGAAACACAGATACGCAGTATTTT.

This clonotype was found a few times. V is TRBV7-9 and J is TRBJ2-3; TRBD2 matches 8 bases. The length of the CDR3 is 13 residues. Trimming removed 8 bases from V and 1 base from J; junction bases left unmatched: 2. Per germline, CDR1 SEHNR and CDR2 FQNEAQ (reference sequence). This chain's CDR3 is CASGTRGTDTQYF. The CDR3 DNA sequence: TGTGCCAGCGGGACTAGGGGCACAGATACGCAGTATTTT.

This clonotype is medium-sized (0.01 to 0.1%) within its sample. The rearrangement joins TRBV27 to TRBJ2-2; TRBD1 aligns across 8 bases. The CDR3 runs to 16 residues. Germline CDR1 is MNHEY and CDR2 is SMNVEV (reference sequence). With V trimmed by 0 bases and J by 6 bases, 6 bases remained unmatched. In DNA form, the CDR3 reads TGTGCCAGCAGTTTATCGAGACAGGGGTACGCCGGGGAGCTGTTTTTT. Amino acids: CASSLSRQGYAGELFF.

DNA of the CDR3: TGTGCCAGCAGCGTCGGGGGGGCAGATACGCAGTATTTT. It is translated as CASSVGGADTQYF. The chain joins TRBV7-3 to TRBJ2-3; 8 bases are shared with TRBD2. Germline trimming cut 5 bases from V and 4 bases from J; bases unmatched to any gene: 2. Germline values: CDR1 SGHTA, CDR2 FQGTGA. The CDR3 consists of 13 residues.

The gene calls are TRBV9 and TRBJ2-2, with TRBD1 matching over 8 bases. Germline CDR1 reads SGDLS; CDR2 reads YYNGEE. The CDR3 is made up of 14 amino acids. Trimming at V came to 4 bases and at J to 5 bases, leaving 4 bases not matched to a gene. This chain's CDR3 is CASSPQGATGELFF. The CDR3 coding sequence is TGTGCCAGCAGCCCCCAGGGGGCAACCGGGGAGCTGTTTTTT.

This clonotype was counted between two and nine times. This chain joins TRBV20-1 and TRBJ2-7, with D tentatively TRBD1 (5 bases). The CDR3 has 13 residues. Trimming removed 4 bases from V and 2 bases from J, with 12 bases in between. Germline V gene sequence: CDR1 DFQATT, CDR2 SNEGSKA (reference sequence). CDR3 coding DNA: TGCAGTGCTACCTCTAGACAGACCTACGAGCAGTACTTC. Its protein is CSATSRQTYEQYF.

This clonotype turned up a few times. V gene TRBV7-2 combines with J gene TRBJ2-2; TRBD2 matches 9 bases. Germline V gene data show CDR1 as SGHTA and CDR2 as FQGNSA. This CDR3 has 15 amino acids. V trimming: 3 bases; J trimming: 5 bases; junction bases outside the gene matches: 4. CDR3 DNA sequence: TGTGCCAGCAGCTTTAGGACTAGCGATACCGGGGAGCTGTTTTTT. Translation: CASSFRTSDTGELFF.

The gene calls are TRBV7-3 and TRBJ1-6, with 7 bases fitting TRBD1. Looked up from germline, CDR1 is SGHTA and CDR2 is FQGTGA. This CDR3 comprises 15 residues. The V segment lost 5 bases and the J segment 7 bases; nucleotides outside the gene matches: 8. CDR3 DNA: TGTGCCAGCAGCCGAGGGACAGCAAAGAATTCACCCCTCCACTTT. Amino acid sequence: CASSRGTAKNSPLHF. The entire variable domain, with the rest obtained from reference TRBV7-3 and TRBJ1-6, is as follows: GAGVSQTPSNKVTEKGKYVELRCDPISGHTALYWYRQSLGQGPEFLIYFQGTGAADDSGLPNDRFFAVRPEGSVSTLKIQRTERGDSAVYLCASSRGTAKNSPLHFGNGTRLTVT.

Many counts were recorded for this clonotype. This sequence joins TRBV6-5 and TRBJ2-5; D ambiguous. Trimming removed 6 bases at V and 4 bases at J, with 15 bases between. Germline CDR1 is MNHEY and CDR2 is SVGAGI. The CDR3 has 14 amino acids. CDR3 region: CASSRMAGLETQYF. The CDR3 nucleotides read TGTGCCAGCAGCCGCATGGCAGGCTTAGAGACCCAGTACTTC.

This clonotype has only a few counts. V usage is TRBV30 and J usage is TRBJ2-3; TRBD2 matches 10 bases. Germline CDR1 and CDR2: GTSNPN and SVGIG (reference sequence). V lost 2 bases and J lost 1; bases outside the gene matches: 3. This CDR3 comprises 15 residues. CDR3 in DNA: TGTGCCTGGAGTAGAACTAGCGGGGGCACAGATACGCAGTATTTT. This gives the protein CAWSRTSGGTDTQYF.

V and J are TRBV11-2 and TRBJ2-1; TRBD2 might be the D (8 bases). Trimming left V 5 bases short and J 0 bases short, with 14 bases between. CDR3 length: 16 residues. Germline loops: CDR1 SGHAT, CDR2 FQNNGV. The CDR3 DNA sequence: TGTGCCAGCAGCCCGCGGGGGGACAGCTCCTACAATGAGCAGTTCTTC. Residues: CASSPRGDSSYNEQFF.

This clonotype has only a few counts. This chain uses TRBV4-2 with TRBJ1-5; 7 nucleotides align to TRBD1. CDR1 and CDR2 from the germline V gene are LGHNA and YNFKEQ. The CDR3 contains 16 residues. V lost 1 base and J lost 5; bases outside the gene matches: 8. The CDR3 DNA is TGTGCCAGCAGCCAAGTTGGTGGAGGGGGCGATCAGCCCCAGCATTTT. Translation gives CASSQVGGGGDQPQHF.

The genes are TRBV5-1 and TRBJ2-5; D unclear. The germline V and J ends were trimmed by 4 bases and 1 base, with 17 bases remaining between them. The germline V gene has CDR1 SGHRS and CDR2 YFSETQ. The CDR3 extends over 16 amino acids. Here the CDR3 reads CASSQGDLLGQETQYF. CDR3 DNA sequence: TGCGCCAGCAGCCAAGGAGATCTTCTCGGCCAAGAGACCCAGTACTTC.

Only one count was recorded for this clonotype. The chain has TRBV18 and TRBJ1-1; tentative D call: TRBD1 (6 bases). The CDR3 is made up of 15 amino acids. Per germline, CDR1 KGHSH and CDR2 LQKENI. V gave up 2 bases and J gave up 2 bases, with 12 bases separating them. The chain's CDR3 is CASSPSAQGNTEAFF. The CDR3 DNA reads TGTGCCAGCTCACCAAGCGCACAGGGTAACACTGAAGCTTTCTTT.

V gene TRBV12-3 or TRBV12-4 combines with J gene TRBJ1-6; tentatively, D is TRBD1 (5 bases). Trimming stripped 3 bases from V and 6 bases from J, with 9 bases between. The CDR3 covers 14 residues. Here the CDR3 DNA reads TGTGCCAGCAGTTTCCAGGGAGGTAATTCACCCCTCCACTTT. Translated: CASSFQGGNSPLHF.

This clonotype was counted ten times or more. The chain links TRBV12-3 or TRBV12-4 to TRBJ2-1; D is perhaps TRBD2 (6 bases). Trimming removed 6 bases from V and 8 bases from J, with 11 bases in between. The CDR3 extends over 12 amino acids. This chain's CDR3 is CASSLGGDEQFF. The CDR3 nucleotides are TGTGCCAGCAGCCTTGGCGGGGATGAGCAGTTCTTC.

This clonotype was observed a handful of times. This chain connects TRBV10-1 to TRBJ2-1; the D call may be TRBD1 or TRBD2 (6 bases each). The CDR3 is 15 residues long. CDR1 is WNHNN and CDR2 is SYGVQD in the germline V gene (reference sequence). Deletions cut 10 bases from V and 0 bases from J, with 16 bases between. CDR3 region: CANLMSGASYNEQFF. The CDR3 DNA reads TGCGCCAACTTAATGTCGGGGGCCTCCTACAATGAGCAGTTCTTC.